These 14 T cell receptor beta chains share one sample of origin, sequenced in a study of cytomegalovirus exposure and HLA in healthy donors. Primers included in the PCR were 60 Vbeta and 13 Jbeta primers. Assay used: immunoSEQ multiplex PCR; TCRdb lists only in-frame clones, some missing. The sample holds 150,000 to 200,000 clones, around 87% seen once. Material for sequencing was PBMCs. These receptors all stem from a woman between 18 and 30 years old in good health and CMV-seronegative.

This chain uses TRBV6-1 with TRBJ1-6, with 7 bases matching TRBD1. This CDR3 is built from 14 residues. The germline V gene has CDR1 MNHNS and CDR2 SASEGT. Unmatched junction bases numbered 6, after V lost 6 bases and J lost 7 bases. The CDR3 sequence is CASSLGTENSPLHF. In DNA form, the CDR3 reads TGTGCCAGCAGCCTCGGGACAGAGAATTCACCCCTCCACTTT.

This clone was observed a handful of times. The genes are TRBV5-4 and TRBJ1-1, with D tentatively TRBD1 (6 bases). The CDR3 covers 14 residues. V was cut by 4 bases and J by 6 bases, with 16 bases left in between. Germline V gives CDR1 SGHNT, CDR2 YYREEE (reference sequence). CDR3 DNA sequence: TGTGCCAGCAGCCTACTAGGGGGGGCGTCTGAAGCTTTCTTT. This encodes CASSLLGGASEAFF.

The CDR3 is CASSLATGQGADTQYF. CDR3 bases: TGTGCCAGCAGCTTAGCTACGGGACAGGGGGCAGATACGCAGTATTTT. This sequence joins TRBV7-9 and TRBJ2-3, with TRBD1 matching 11 bases. The CDR3 runs to 16 residues. Germline-derived CDR1 and CDR2 are SEHNR and FQNEAQ (reference sequence). J lost 4 bases, V lost 0 bases, and 3 bases had no gene match.

V usage is TRBV5-1 and J usage is TRBJ2-5; D uncertain. V shed 3 bases and J shed 2 bases, with 5 bases lying between them. Germline CDR1 and CDR2: SGHRS and YFSETQ. CDR3 length equals 12 residues. The DNA for the CDR3 is TGCGCCAGCAGCTCTCAGCAAGAGACCCAGTACTTC. Amino acid sequence: CASSSQQETQYF.

This chain uses TRBV5-1 with TRBJ2-2, with TRBD1 matching over 7 bases. With V trimmed by 0 bases and J by 3 bases, 8 bases remained unmatched. This CDR3 has 17 amino acids. Germline V gene data show CDR1 as SGHRS and CDR2 as YFSETQ. The CDR3 DNA reads as TGCGCCAGCAGCTTGGAGGGGGCGATTGCAGACACCGGGGAGCTGTTTTTT. Translated: CASSLEGAIADTGELFF.

This clone was seen a handful of times. This chain's CDR3 is CASSFGLAVTYNEQFF. The CDR3 nucleotides are TGTGCCAGCAGCTTCGGACTAGCGGTCACCTACAATGAGCAGTTCTTC. The chain has TRBV11-2 and TRBJ2-1; TRBD2 matches 10 bases. CDR3 size: 16 residues. The germline V gene has CDR1 SGHAT and CDR2 FQNNGV. With V trimmed by 3 bases and J by 2 bases, 4 bases remained unmatched.

The rearrangement joins TRBV7-8 to TRBJ2-7; D not resolved. The V gene's germline CDR1 is SGHVS and CDR2 FQNEAQ. This CDR3 has 13 amino acids. The V end was cut by 1 base, the J end by 3 bases, with 7 bases between. The CDR3 region is CASSLDGLYEQYF. The CDR3 DNA sequence: TGTGCCAGCAGCTTAGATGGGCTCTACGAGCAGTACTTC.

The rearrangement joins TRBV19 to TRBJ2-1; 14 positions match TRBD2. This CDR3 spans 20 amino acids. V dropped 4 bases and J dropped 0; count of bases not matched to a gene: 11. Germline V gene lookup returns CDR1 LNHDA and CDR2 SQIVND (reference sequence). In DNA, the CDR3 is TGTGCCAGTAGTAAACCCACTTGGACTAGCGGGAGGAGCTCCTACAATGAGCAGTTCTTC. Translating gives CASSKPTWTSGRSSYNEQFF.

The chain recombines TRBV4-1 with TRBJ1-1; unclear D gene. This CDR3 contains 13 residues. Germline V CDR1 and CDR2: MGHRA, YSYEKL. The V end lost 2 bases, the J end lost 10 bases, and 14 bases lay between the germline ends. CDR3 coding DNA: TGCGCCAGCAGCCAACTCTCGTCGGGTCTAGCTTTCTTT. Protein product: CASSQLSSGLAFF.

This chain links TRBV28 with TRBJ1-2; a possible D gene is TRBD1 (5 bases). From germline, CDR1 is MDHEN and CDR2 SYDVKM. With 2 bases removed from V and 1 base from J, the gap between germline ends came to 14 bases. This CDR3 comprises 16 residues. The CDR3 DNA is TGTGCCAGCAGTTTAGGGGCCAGACTTCTTAACTATGGCTACACCTTC. Its translation is CASSLGARLLNYGYTF.

The CDR3 DNA reads TGTGCCAGCAGTGAAGCAGGGGGCTCCTACAATGAGCAGTTCTTC. This sequence encodes CASSEAGGSYNEQFF. The chain employs TRBV6-1 and TRBJ2-1, with D perhaps matching TRBD1 (6 bases). Germline V lookup: CDR1 MNHNS, CDR2 SASEGT. V lost 0 bases to trimming and J lost 0 bases, with 6 bases between them. The CDR3 covers 15 residues.

The V and J genes are TRBV6-5 and TRBJ1-2; 9 bases are shared with TRBD1. V lost 5 bases to trimming and J lost 2 bases; unmatched junction nucleotides: 6. Germline V gene lookup returns CDR1 MNHEY and CDR2 SVGAGI. The CDR3 runs 15 residues. CDR3 protein: CASSKPGTGNYGYTF. In nucleotides, the CDR3 is TGTGCCAGCAGTAAACCCGGGACAGGGAACTATGGCTACACCTTC.

This sequence joins TRBV4-1 and TRBJ1-5; 8 nucleotides align to TRBD1. V gave up 2 bases and J gave up 6 bases; unmatched junction bases: 12. This CDR3 has 17 residues. Germline loops: CDR1 MGHRA, CDR2 YSYEKL. The CDR3 nucleotides read TGCGCCAGCAGCCAACCTCCTGGACAGGGTGATGGTCAGCCCCAGCATTTT. It is translated as CASSQPPGQGDGQPQHF.

This chain uses TRBV30 with TRBJ1-3; no firm D call. Trimming removed 4 bases from V and 0 bases from J, with 10 bases in between. CDR3 length: 14 amino acids. Per germline, CDR1 GTSNPN and CDR2 SVGIG (reference sequence). The CDR3 region is CAWIRRDSGNTIYF. CDR3 nucleotides: TGTGCCTGGATTCGGCGGGACTCTGGAAACACCATATATTTT.